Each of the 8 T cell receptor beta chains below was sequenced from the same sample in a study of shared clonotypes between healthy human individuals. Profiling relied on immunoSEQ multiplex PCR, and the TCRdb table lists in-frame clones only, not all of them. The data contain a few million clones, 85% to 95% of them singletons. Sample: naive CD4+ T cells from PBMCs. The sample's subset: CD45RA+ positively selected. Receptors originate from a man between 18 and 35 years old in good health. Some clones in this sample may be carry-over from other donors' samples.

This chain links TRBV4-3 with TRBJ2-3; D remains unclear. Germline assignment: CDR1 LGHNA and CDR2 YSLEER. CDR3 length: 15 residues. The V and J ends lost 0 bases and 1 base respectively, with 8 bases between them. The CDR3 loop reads CASSQDWPGTDTQYF. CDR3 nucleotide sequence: TGCGCCAGCAGCCAAGATTGGCCGGGCACAGATACGCAGTATTTT.

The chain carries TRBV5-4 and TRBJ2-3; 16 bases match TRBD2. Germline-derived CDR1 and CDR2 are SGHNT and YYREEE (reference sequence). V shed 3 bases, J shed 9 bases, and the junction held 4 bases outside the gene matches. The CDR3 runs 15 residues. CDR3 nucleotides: TGTGCCAGCAGCTCCGGGACTAGCGGGAGGGCCACGCAGTATTTT. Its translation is CASSSGTSGRATQYF.

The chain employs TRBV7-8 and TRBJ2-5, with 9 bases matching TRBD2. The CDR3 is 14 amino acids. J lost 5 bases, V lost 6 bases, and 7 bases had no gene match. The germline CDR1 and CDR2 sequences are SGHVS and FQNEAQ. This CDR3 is CASSFSGRQETQYF. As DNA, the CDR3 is TGTGCCAGCAGTTTTAGCGGGAGACAGGAGACCCAGTACTTC.

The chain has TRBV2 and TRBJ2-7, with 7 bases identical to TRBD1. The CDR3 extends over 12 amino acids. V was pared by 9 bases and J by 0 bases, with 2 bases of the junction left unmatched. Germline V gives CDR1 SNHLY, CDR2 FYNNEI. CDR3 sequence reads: CASGTDSYEQYF. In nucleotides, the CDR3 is TGTGCCAGTGGGACAGACTCCTACGAGCAGTACTTC.

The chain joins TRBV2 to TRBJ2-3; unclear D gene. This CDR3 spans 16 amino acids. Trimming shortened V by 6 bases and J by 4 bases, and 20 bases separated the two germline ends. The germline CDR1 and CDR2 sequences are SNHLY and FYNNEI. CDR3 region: CASSSPTLKGADTQYF. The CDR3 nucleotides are TGTGCCAGCAGCTCCCCCACCCTGAAGGGCGCAGATACGCAGTATTTT.

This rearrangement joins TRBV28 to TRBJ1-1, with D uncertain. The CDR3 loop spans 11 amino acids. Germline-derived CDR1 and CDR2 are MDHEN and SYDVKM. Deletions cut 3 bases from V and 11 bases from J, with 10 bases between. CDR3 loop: CASSFESLAFF. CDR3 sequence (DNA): TGTGCCAGCAGTTTTGAGAGTTTGGCTTTCTTT.

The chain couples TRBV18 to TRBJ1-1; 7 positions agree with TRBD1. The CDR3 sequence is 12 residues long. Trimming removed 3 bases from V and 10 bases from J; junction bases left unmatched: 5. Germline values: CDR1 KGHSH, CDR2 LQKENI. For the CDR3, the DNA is TGTGCCAGCTCACCCGACAGGGACAGAGCTTTCTTT. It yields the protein CASSPDRDRAFF.

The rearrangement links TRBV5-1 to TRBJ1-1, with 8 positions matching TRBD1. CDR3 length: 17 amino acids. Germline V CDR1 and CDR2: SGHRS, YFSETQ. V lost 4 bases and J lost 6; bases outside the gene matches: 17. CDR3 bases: TGCGCCAGCAGCGTCGGCGGGTCAGGGGGCAGCCAGGCTGAAGCTTTCTTT. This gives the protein CASSVGGSGGSQAEAFF.